These 21 T cell receptor beta chains share one sample of origin, sequenced in a study of STAT5B mutations in CD4+ large granular lymphocyte leukemia. The repertoire was sequenced with immunoSEQ multiplex PCR; TCRdb's copy has only in-frame clones and lacks some. The sample lists some 5,900 clones, 60% to 85% seen once, with approximately 60% in the top ten. The material sequenced was PBMCs. These receptor sequences come from an elderly man with CD4+ T-cell large granular lymphocyte leukemia.

The rearrangement joins TRBV11-1 to TRBJ2-7, with 7 bases identical to TRBD2. The CDR3 has 13 residues. The V and J ends lost 6 bases and 2 bases, in that order; junction bases with no gene match: 4. CDR1 and CDR2 (germline): SGHAT, FQDESV (reference sequence). The CDR3: CASSWTRTYEQYF. DNA for the CDR3: TGTGCCAGCAGTTGGACTAGAACCTACGAGCAGTACTTC.

This chain uses TRBV4-2 with TRBJ2-2, with 10 bases aligning to TRBD2. The V gene's germline CDR1 is LGHNA and CDR2 YNFKEQ. The CDR3 covers 18 residues. V was clipped by 1 base and J by 1 base; unmatched bases: 6. Written as DNA, the CDR3 is TGTGCCAGCAGCCAAGCTGGTAGCGGGGGGCGGAACACCGGGGAGCTGTTTTTT. It is translated as CASSQAGSGGRNTGELFF.

The chain uses TRBV5-1 and TRBJ2-1, with a weak D call TRBD1 (8 bases). Trimming cost V 4 bases and J 3 bases, with 14 bases left between them. Germline V gives CDR1 SGHRS, CDR2 YFSETQ. This CDR3 is built from 15 residues. CDR3 bases: TGCGCCAGCAGCAGTACAGGGGGGGGCTACAATGAGCAGTTCTTC. It specifies CASSSTGGGYNEQFF.

This chain links TRBV9 with TRBJ2-5; D not resolved. The V and J ends lost 0 bases and 5 bases respectively, with 8 bases between them. This CDR3 has 13 amino acids. Germline CDR1 reads SGDLS; CDR2 reads YYNGEE. This CDR3 reads CASSVAVKETQYF. The CDR3, as DNA: TGTGCCAGCAGCGTAGCGGTCAAGGAGACCCAGTACTTC.

The J gene is TRBJ2-5, the V gene TRBV2; no clear D. The J call may be faulty, since TRBJ2-7 better matches the DNA end. Germline CDR1 SNHLY, CDR2 FYNNEI. The CDR3 is made up of 15 amino acids. In DNA form, the CDR3 reads TGTGCCAGCAGTGAAAGGGCCCTAAGCTCCTACGAGCAGTACTTC. It yields the protein CASSERALSSYEQYF.

Remarks on this clone: The junction and the germline gene differ at one end; a read error may be behind it. The rearrangement links TRBV5-1 to TRBJ2-1, with D perhaps TRBD1 or TRBD2 (6 bases each). The germline V gene has CDR1 SGHRS and CDR2 YFSETQ. This CDR3 comprises 14 residues. The CDR3 spells CAGSRGDDYNEQFF. CDR3 coding DNA: TGCGCCGGCAGTAGGGGGGACGACTACAATGAGCAGTTCTTC.

The V call is TRBV7-9, the J call TRBJ1-4; D gene uncertain. V lost 5 bases, J lost 8 bases, and 9 bases lay in between. This CDR3 has 12 amino acids. CDR1 and CDR2 from the germline V gene are SEHNR and FQNEAQ (reference sequence). CDR3 nucleotide sequence: TGTGCCAGCAGCCCGACCCCCGAAAAACTGTTTTTT. It codes for CASSPTPEKLFF. Full variable domain (missing parts from reference TRBV7-9 and TRBJ1-4): DTGVSQNPRHKITKRGQNVTFRCDPISEHNRLYWYRQTLGQGPEFLTYFQNEAQLEKSRLLSDRFSAERPKGSFSTLEIQRTEQGDSAMYLCASSPTPEKLFFGSGTQLSVL.

This rearrangement joins TRBV5-1 to TRBJ1-1; tentative D call: TRBD1 (6 bases). The V gene's germline CDR1 is SGHRS and CDR2 YFSETQ. Trimming took off 4 bases at V and 12 bases at J, with 16 bases between the two ends. This CDR3 has 12 amino acids. CDR3 loop: CASSVGAGRPFF. The CDR3 DNA reads as TGCGCCAGCAGCGTGGGGGCAGGGAGGCCTTTCTTT. Variable domain in full (rest from reference TRBV5-1 and TRBJ1-1): KAGVTQTPRYLIKTRGQQVTLSCSPISGHRSVSWYQQTPGQGLQFLFEYFSETQRNKGNFPGRFSGRQFSNSRSEMNVSTLELGDSALYLCASSVGAGRPFFGQGTRLTVV.

The chain joins TRBV13 to TRBJ2-5; D might be TRBD1 (5 bases). The CDR3 loop spans 14 amino acids. With 0 bases removed from V and 4 bases from J, the gap between germline ends came to 9 bases. CDR1 and CDR2 from the germline V gene are PRHDT and FYEKMQ (reference sequence). CDR3 DNA sequence: TGTGCCAGCAGCTTAGGGCAGGGAACAGAGACCCAGTACTTC. Translating gives CASSLGQGTETQYF.

This rearrangement joins TRBV4-1 to TRBJ1-1; D ambiguous. CDR3 length equals 11 residues. Germline values: CDR1 MGHRA, CDR2 YSYEKL. V was clipped by 0 bases and J by 6 bases, with 2 bases between them. CDR3 in amino acids: CASSQDSEAFF. As DNA, the CDR3 is TGCGCCAGCAGCCAAGATTCTGAAGCTTTCTTT.

This clone was counted a few times. V is TRBV6-1 and J is TRBJ1-2; TRBD1 might be the D (6 bases). CDR1 and CDR2 from the germline V gene are MNHNS and SASEGT. The CDR3 loop spans 14 amino acids. Trimming left V 6 bases short and J 0 bases short, with 11 bases between. The CDR3 sequence is CASSWTVTNYGYTF. In nucleotides, the CDR3 is TGTGCCAGCAGCTGGACAGTTACTAACTATGGCTACACCTTC.

V gene TRBV5-1 combines with J gene TRBJ2-1, with 7 nucleotides matching TRBD1. CDR3 length: 15 amino acids. Germline V gene sequence: CDR1 SGHRS, CDR2 YFSETQ. Trimming removed 4 bases from V and 3 bases from J; junction bases left unmatched: 7. CDR3 in amino acids: CASSSDREYYNEQFF. In DNA, the CDR3 is TGCGCCAGCAGCAGTGACAGGGAATACTACAATGAGCAGTTCTTC.

The chain joins TRBV7-8 to TRBJ2-5; tentatively, D is TRBD2 (6 bases). Germline CDR1 reads SGHVS; CDR2 reads FQNEAQ. There are 14 residues in the CDR3. Trimming left V 2 bases short and J 5 bases short, with 12 bases between. The CDR3 region has the DNA TGTGCCAGCAGCTTATATTCGGGAGCGGAGACCCAGTACTTC. Its protein product is CASSLYSGAETQYF.

The J gene is TRBJ2-7, the V gene TRBV6-6, with 10 bases matching TRBD1. Germline loops: CDR1 MNHNY, CDR2 SVGAGI (reference sequence). J was trimmed by 5 bases and V by 6 bases; bases with no gene match: 1. The CDR3 sequence is 12 residues long. The DNA of the CDR3 is TGTGCCAGCAGGACAGGGGGCAACGAGCAGTACTTC. Protein: CASRTGGNEQYF.

The chain is built from TRBV19 and TRBJ2-5; the D is unclear. Trimming pared 3 bases from V and 4 bases from J, leaving 15 bases between. Germline V gene sequence: CDR1 LNHDA, CDR2 SQIVND (reference sequence). The CDR3 has 15 residues. The CDR3 is CASSIIDRSGETQYF. The DNA of the CDR3 is TGTGCCAGTAGTATTATCGATCGATCCGGAGAGACCCAGTACTTC.

J is TRBJ1-4 and V is TRBV19, with 9 bases identical to TRBD1. The CDR3 has 14 amino acids. Germline V gives CDR1 LNHDA, CDR2 SQIVND (reference sequence). V was pared by 6 bases and J by 3 bases, with 2 bases of the junction left unmatched. For the CDR3, the DNA is TGTGCCAGTAGGGACAGGGGTGCTAATGAAAAACTGTTTTTT. The encoded protein is CASRDRGANEKLFF.

This clone showed up just a few times. V usage is TRBV28 and J usage is TRBJ1-1; TRBD1 might be the D (6 bases). The CDR3 has 15 residues. Trimming cost V 5 bases and J 1 base, with 14 bases left between them. Germline V CDR1 and CDR2: MDHEN, SYDVKM. This chain's CDR3 is CASSPRGLRNTEAFF. CDR3 DNA: TGTGCCAGCAGTCCCCGGGGGCTTCGGAACACTGAAGCTTTCTTT.

Concerning this clone: The junction departs from germline at one end; a sequencing error may be responsible. The chain recombines TRBV15 with TRBJ2-3; D perhaps matches TRBD1 (5 bases). The length of the CDR3 is 13 residues. The germline V gene has CDR1 LNHNV and CDR2 YYDKDF (reference sequence). Here the CDR3 reads CATSSTVPDTRYF. The CDR3 nucleotides read TGTGCCACCAGCTCGACAGTCCCAGATACGCGGTATTTT.

This clone was recorded once. The rearrangement joins TRBV7-9 to TRBJ1-2; TRBD1 aligns across 7 bases. The CDR3 loop spans 16 amino acids. The trim removed 0 bases at V and 0 bases at J, leaving 4 bases unmatched. Germline V gene data show CDR1 as SEHNR and CDR2 as FQNEAQ (reference sequence). In DNA, the CDR3 is TGTGCCAGCAGCTTAGCCAGGGGGGCTCCTAACTATGGCTACACCTTC. Translating it yields CASSLARGAPNYGYTF.

The chain combines TRBV2 with TRBJ2-5, with a tentative D call TRBD2 (6 bases). Germline V gives CDR1 SNHLY, CDR2 FYNNEI. V lost 0 bases and J lost 2, with 19 bases in between. The length of the CDR3 is 18 residues. Here the CDR3 reads CASSEAGGLRGEQETQYF. The CDR3 nucleotides read TGTGCCAGCAGTGAAGCGGGGGGACTGAGGGGCGAGCAAGAGACCCAGTACTTC.

V usage is TRBV29-1 and J usage is TRBJ1-2; 7 positions agree with TRBD1. Germline trimming cut 4 bases from V and 0 bases from J; bases unmatched to any gene: 5. Germline assignment: CDR1 SQVTM and CDR2 ANQGSEA. The CDR3 has 14 amino acids. The CDR3 spells CSVGGQAANYGYTF. CDR3 DNA sequence: TGCAGCGTTGGAGGACAGGCAGCTAACTATGGCTACACCTTC.